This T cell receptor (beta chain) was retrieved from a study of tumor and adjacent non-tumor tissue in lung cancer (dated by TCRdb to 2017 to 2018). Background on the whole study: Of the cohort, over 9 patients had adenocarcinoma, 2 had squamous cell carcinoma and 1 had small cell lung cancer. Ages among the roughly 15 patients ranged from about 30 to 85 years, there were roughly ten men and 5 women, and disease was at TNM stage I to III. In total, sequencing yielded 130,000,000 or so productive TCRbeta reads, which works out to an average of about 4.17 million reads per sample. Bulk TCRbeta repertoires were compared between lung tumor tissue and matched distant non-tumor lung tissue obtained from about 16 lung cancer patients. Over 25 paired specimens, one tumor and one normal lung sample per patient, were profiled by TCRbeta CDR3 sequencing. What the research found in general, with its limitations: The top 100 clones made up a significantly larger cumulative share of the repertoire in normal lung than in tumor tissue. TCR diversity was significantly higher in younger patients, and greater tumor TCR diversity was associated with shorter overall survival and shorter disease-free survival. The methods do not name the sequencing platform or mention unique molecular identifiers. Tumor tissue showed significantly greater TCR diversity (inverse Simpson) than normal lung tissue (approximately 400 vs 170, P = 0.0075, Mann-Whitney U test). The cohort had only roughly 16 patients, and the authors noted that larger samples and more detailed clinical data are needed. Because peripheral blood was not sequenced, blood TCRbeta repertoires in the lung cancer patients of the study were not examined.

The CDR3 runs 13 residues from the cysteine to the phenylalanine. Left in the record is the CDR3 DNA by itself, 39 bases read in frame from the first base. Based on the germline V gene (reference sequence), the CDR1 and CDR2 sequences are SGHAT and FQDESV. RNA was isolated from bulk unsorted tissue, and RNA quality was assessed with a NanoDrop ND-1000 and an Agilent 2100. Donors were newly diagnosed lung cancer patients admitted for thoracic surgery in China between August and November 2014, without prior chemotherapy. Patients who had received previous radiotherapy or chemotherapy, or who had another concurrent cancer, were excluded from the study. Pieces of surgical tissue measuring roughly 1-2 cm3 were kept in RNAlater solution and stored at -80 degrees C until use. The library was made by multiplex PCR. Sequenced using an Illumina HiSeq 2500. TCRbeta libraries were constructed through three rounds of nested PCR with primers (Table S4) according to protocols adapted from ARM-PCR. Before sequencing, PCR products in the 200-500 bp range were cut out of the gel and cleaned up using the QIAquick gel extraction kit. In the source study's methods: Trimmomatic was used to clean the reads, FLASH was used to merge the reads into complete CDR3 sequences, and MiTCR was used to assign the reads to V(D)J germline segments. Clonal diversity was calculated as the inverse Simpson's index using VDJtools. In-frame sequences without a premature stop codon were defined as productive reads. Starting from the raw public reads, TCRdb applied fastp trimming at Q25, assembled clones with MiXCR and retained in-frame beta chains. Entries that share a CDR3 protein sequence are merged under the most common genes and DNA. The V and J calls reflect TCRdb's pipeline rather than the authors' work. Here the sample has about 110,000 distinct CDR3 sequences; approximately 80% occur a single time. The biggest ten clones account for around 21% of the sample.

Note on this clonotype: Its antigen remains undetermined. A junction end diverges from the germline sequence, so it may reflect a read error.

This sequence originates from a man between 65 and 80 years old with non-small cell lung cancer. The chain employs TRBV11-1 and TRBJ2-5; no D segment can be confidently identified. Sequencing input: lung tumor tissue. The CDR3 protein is CASASGVSEIQYF. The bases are TGTGCCAGTGCGTCAGGCGTTTCGGAGATCCAGTACTTC. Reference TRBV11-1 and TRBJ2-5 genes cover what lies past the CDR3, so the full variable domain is EAEVAQSPRYKITEKSQAVAFWCDPISGHATLYWYRQILGQGPELLVQFQDESVVDDSQLPKDRFSAERLKGVDSTLKIQPAELGDSAMYLCASASGVSEIQYFGPGTRLLVL.